Described below is a single T cell receptor beta chain sequence and its context. What it binds is unknown. The data were obtained in a study of cytomegalovirus exposure and HLA in healthy donors. Whole-study context: An analysis done earlier identified roughly 120 million unique TCR beta sequences from about 179 million T cells.

General study findings and limits: About 87% or about 30% of the time was how often most TCR beta V segments were productive, according to an earlier analysis.

The PCR employed 60 Vbeta primers together with 13 Jbeta primers. Profiled with immunoSEQ multiplex PCR; TCRdb holds only in-frame clones, not every one. The sample includes some 140,000 clones, roughly 76% of them seen just once. The CDR3 length is 15 residues. CDR1 is LNHDA, CDR2 SQIVND, per germline (reference sequence). The V gene lost 4 bases and the J gene lost 1 base, with 11 bases spanning the gap. The chain carries TRBV19 and TRBJ1-5, with D perhaps TRBD1 (6 bases). This TCR came from a woman aged 40 to 50 in good health and CMV-seronegative. The sequencing input was PBMCs. The CDR3 nucleotides are TGTGCCAGTAGTACTCTAGGACAGAGCAATCAGCCCCAGCATTTT. This encodes CASSTLGQSNQPQHF.